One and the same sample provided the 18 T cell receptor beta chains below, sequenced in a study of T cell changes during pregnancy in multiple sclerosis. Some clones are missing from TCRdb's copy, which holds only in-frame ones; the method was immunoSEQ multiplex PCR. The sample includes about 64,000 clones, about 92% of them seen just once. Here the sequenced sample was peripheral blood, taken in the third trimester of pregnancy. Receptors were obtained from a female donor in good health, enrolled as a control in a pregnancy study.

In DNA form, the CDR3 reads TGTGCCTGGAGTACCAGCGCCTACGAGCAGTACTTC. Translated, it gives CAWSTSAYEQYF. The chain carries TRBV30 and TRBJ2-7; D uncertain. This CDR3 comprises 12 residues. The V end lost 2 bases, the J end lost 2 bases, and 7 bases lay between the germline ends. CDR1 is GTSNPN, CDR2 SVGIG, per germline (reference sequence).

CDR3 nucleotide sequence: TGTGCCAGCAGCCGTGGGACAGGGGTCTCCTACGAGCAGTACTTC. This codes for CASSRGTGVSYEQYF. The V and J genes are TRBV27 and TRBJ2-7; 10 nucleotides line up with TRBD1. CDR3 length equals 15 residues. The germline CDR1 and CDR2 sequences are MNHEY and SMNVEV (reference sequence). Trimming took 6 bases from V and 0 from J; bases not matched to a gene: 5.

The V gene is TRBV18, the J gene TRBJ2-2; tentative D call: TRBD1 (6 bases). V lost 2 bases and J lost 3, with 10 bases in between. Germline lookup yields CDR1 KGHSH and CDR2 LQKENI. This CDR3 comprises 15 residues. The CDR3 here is CASSPRPGDTGELFF. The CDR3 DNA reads TGTGCCAGCTCACCAAGACCAGGGGACACCGGGGAGCTGTTTTTT.

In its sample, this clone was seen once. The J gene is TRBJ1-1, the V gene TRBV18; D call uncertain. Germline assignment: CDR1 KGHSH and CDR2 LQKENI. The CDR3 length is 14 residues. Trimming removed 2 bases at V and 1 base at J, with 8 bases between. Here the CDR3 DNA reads TGTGCCAGCTCACCAAAAGACAAGAACACTGAAGCTTTCTTT. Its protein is CASSPKDKNTEAFF. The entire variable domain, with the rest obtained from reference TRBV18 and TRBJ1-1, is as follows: NAGVMQNPRHLVRRRGQEARLRCSPMKGHSHVYWYRQLPEEGLKFMVYLQKENIIDESGMPKERFSAEFPKEGPSILRIQQVVRGDSAAYFCASSPKDKNTEAFFGQGTRLTVV.

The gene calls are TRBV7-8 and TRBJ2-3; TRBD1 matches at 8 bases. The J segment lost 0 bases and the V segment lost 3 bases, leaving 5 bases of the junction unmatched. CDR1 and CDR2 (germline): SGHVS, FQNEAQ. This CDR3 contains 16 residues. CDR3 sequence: CASSFNRGTSTDTQYF. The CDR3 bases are TGTGCCAGCAGCTTTAACAGGGGGACTAGCACAGATACGCAGTATTTT. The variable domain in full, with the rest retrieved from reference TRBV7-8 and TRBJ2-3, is GAGVSQSPRYKVAKRGQDVALRCDPISGHVSLFWYQQALGQGPEFLTYFQNEAQLDKSGLPSDRFFAERPEGSVSTLKIQRTQQEDSAVYLCASSFNRGTSTDTQYFGPGTRLTVL.

In DNA, the CDR3 is TGTGCCAGCAGCTTAGTAGACTACGAGCAGTACTTC. It translates to CASSLVDYEQYF. The chain joins TRBV7-9 to TRBJ2-7, with D uncertain. Looked up from germline, CDR1 is SEHNR and CDR2 is FQNEAQ (reference sequence). The CDR3 length is 12 residues. V gave up 1 base and J gave up 3 bases, with 4 bases separating them.

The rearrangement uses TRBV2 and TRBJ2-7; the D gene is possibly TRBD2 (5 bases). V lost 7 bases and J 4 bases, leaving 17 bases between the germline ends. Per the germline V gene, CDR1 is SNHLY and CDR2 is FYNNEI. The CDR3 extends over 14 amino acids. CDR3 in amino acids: CASMYPRLSYEQYF. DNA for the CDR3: TGTGCCAGCATGTACCCGCGACTATCGTACGAGCAGTACTTC.

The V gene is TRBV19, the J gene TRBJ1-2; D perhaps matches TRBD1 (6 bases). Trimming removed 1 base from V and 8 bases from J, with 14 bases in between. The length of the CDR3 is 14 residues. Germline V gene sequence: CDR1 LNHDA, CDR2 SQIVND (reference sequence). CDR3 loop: CASSIGQAMGGYTF. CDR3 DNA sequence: TGTGCCAGTAGTATAGGACAGGCGATGGGCGGCTACACCTTC.

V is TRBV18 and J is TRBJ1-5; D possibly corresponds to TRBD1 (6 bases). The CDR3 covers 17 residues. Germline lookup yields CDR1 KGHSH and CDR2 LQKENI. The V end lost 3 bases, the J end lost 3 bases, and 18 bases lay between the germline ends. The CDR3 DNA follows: TGTGCCAGCTCACCGACCCCCCCAGGACAGTCCAATCAGCCCCAGCATTTT. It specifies CASSPTPPGQSNQPQHF.

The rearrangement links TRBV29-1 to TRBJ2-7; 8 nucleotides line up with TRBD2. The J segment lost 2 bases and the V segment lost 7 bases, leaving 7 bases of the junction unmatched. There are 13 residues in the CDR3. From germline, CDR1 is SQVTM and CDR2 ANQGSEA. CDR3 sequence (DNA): TGCAGCGGCGGGGGGACGGGCCCCTACGAGCAGTACTTC. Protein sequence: CSGGGTGPYEQYF.

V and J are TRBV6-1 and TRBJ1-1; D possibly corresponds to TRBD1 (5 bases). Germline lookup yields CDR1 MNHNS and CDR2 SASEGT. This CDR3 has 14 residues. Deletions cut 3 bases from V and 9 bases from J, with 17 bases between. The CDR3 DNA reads TGTGCCAGCAGTGATACTACAGGAACACTGAAAGCTTTCTTT. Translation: CASSDTTGTLKAFF.

CDR3 amino acids: CASSPEGLAGGPGSTDTQYF. DNA of the CDR3: TGTGCCAGCAGCCCAGAGGGACTAGCGGGAGGGCCTGGGAGCACAGATACGCAGTATTTT. The chain links TRBV5-5 to TRBJ2-3, with 16 positions matching TRBD2. There are 20 residues in the CDR3. The V gene's germline CDR1 is SGHKS and CDR2 YYEKEE (reference sequence). V trimming: 4 bases; J trimming: 0 bases; junction bases outside the gene matches: 11.

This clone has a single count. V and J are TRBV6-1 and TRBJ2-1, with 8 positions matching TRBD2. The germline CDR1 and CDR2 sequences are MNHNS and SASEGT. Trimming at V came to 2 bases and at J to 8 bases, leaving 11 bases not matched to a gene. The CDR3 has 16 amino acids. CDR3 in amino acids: CASSEFWREVDDEQFF. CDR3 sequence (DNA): TGTGCCAGCAGTGAATTCTGGCGGGAGGTTGACGATGAGCAGTTCTTC.

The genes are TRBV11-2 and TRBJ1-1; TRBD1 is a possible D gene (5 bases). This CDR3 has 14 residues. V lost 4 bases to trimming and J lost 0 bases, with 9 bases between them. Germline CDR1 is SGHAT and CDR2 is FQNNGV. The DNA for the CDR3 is TGTGCCAGCAGCTCAACGACAGTGAACACTGAAGCTTTCTTT. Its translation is CASSSTTVNTEAFF.

The CDR3 protein is CASSDPPGSGELFF. The DNA of the CDR3 is TGTGCCAGCAGCGACCCCCCGGGGAGCGGGGAGCTGTTTTTT. The chain recombines TRBV28 with TRBJ2-2; perhaps TRBD2 as D (5 bases). CDR1 and CDR2 from the germline V gene are MDHEN and SYDVKM. The CDR3 is 14 amino acids. V was shortened by 6 bases and J by 7 bases, with 15 bases between the two germline ends.

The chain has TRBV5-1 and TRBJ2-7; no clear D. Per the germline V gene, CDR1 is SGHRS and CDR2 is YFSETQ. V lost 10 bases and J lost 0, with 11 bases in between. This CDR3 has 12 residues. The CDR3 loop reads CASAPNSYEQYF. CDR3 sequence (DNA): TGCGCCTCCGCACCTAACTCCTACGAGCAGTACTTC.

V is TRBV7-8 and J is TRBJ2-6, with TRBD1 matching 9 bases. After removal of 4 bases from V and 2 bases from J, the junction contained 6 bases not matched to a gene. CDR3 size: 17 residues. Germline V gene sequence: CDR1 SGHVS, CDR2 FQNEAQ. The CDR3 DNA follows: TGTGCCAGCAGCTCCCTGACAGGGGGTACTGGGGCCAACGTCCTGACTTTC. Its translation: CASSSLTGGTGANVLTF.

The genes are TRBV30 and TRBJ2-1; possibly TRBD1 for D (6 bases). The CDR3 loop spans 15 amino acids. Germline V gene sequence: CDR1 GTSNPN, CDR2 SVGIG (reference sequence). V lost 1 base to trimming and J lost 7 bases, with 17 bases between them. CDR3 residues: CAWSGLWTVWNEQFF. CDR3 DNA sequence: TGTGCCTGGAGTGGTCTATGGACAGTTTGGAATGAGCAGTTCTTC.